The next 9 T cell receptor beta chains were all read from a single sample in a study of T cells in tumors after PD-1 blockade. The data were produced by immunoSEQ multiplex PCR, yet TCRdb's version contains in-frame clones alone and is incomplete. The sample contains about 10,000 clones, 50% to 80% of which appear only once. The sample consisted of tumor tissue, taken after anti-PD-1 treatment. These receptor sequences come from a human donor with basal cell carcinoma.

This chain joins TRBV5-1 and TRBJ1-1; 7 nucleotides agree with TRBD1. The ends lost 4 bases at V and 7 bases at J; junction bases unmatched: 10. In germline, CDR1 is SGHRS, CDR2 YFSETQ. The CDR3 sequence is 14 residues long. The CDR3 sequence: CASSAEITGVEAFF. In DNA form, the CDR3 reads TGCGCCAGCAGCGCCGAAATTACAGGGGTTGAAGCTTTCTTT. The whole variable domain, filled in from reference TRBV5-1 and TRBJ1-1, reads KAGVTQTPRYLIKTRGQQVTLSCSPISGHRSVSWYQQTPGQGLQFLFEYFSETQRNKGNFPGRFSGRQFSNSRSEMNVSTLELGDSALYLCASSAEITGVEAFFGQGTRLTVV.

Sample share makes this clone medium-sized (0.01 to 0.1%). The CDR3 coding sequence is TGCGCCAGCAGCTTGGGCACAAGAACCTACGAGCAGTACTTC. It specifies CASSLGTRTYEQYF. The chain joins TRBV5-1 to TRBJ2-7; D unclear. Germline CDR1 and CDR2: SGHRS and YFSETQ. V was cut by 0 bases and J by 2 bases, with 9 bases left in between. The CDR3 totals 14 residues.

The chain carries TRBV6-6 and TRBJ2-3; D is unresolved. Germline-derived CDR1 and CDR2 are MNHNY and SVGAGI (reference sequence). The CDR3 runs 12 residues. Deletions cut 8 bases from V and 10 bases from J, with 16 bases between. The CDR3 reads CASGLLDVAQYF. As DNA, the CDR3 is TGTGCCAGCGGTCTCCTGGACGTGGCGCAGTATTTT.

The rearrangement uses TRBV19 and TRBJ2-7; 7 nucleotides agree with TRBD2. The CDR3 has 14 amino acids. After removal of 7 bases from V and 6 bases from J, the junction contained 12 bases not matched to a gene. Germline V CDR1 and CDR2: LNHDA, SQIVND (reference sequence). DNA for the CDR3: TGTGCCAGTACTAGCGGAGGGACGGTCTTCGAGCAGTACTTC. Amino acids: CASTSGGTVFEQYF.

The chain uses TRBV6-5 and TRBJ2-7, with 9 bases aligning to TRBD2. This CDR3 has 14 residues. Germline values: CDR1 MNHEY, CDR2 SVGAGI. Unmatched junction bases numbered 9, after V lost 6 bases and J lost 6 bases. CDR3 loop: CASRPGLASREQYF. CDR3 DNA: TGTGCCAGCAGGCCCGGACTAGCGTCTCGCGAGCAGTACTTC.

CDR3 nucleotide sequence: TGCGCCAGCAGCTTGGGACTAGGTCCCTACGAGCAGTACTTC. It encodes CASSLGLGPYEQYF. V usage is TRBV5-1 and J usage is TRBJ2-7; TRBD2 is a possible D gene (6 bases). The CDR3 is 14 amino acids. V lost 0 bases and J 2 bases, leaving 9 bases between the germline ends. Germline V gene sequence: CDR1 SGHRS, CDR2 YFSETQ.

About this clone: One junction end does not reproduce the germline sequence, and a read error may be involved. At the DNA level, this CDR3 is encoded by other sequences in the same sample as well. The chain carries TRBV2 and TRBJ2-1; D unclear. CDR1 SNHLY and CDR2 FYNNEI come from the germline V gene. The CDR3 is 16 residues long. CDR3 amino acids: CASSDLPVSSYNEQFF. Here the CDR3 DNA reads TGTGCCAGTAGTGACTTGCCGGTCTCGTCCTACAATGAGCAGTTCTTC. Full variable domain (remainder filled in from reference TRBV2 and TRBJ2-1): EPEVTQTPSHQVTQMGQEVILRCVPISNHLYFYWYRQILGQKVEFLVSFYNNEISEKSEIFDDQFSVERPDGSNFTLKIRSTKLEDSAMYFCASSDLPVSSYNEQFFGPGTRLTVL.

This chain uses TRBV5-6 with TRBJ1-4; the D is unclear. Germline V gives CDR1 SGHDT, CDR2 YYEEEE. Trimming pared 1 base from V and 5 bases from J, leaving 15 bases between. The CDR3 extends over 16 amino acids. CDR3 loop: CASSLMVGQENEKLFF. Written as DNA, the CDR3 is TGTGCCAGCAGCTTGATGGTAGGGCAGGAAAATGAAAAACTGTTTTTT.

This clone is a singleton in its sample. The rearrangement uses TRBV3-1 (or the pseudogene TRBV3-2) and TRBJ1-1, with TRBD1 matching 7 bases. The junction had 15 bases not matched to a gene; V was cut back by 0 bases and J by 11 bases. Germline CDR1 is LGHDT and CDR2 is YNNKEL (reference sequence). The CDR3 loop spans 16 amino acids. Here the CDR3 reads CASSQDWGQRESRAFF. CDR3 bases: TGTGCCAGCAGCCAAGATTGGGGACAGAGGGAGAGCCGGGCTTTCTTT.